The 23 T cell receptor beta chains below all came from one sample that was sequenced in a study of blood T cell repertoires in COVID-19. Sequencing was performed with immunoSEQ multiplex PCR; in TCRdb, only in-frame clones are kept and a portion is missing. This sample has roughly 57,000 clones, with around 90% found just once. Sequencing was performed on peripheral blood. These receptors were taken from an elderly man with acute or convalescent COVID-19.

The rearrangement uses TRBV5-1 and TRBJ1-1, with 8 bases fitting TRBD1. Germline CDR1 is SGHRS and CDR2 is YFSETQ. With V trimmed by 4 bases and J by 7 bases, 9 bases remained unmatched. The CDR3 runs to 14 residues. The DNA of the CDR3 is TGCGCCAGCAGCGGCGGACAGGGTTTGAATGAAGCTTTCTTT. This gives the protein CASSGGQGLNEAFF.

The V and J genes are TRBV5-1 and TRBJ1-4; TRBD1 aligns across 8 bases. Trimming removed 7 bases from V and 0 bases from J; junction bases left unmatched: 5. Germline V CDR1 and CDR2: SGHRS, YFSETQ. This CDR3 region has 15 residues. The CDR3 reads CASLPTGATNEKLFF. CDR3 sequence (DNA): TGCGCCAGCCTACCGACAGGGGCAACTAATGAAAAACTGTTTTTT.

This chain uses TRBV5-4 with TRBJ1-4, with a weak D call TRBD1 (5 bases). Germline loops: CDR1 SGHNT, CDR2 YYREEE (reference sequence). This CDR3 is built from 14 residues. V was cut by 6 bases and J by 3 bases, with 12 bases left in between. CDR3 sequence: CASTSDMANEKLFF. DNA of the CDR3: TGTGCCAGCACCTCGGACATGGCTAATGAAAAACTGTTTTTT.

The chain employs TRBV5-1 and TRBJ2-7; TRBD1 matches 9 bases. V shed 0 bases and J 3 bases; nucleotides not matched to a gene: 7. There are 16 residues in the CDR3. Germline V CDR1 and CDR2: SGHRS, YFSETQ. CDR3 in amino acids: CASSLDGTGTFYEQYF. The CDR3 DNA follows: TGCGCCAGCAGCTTGGACGGGACAGGGACTTTCTACGAGCAGTACTTC.

The V and J genes are TRBV6-6 and TRBJ2-2; possible D gene TRBD2, 5 bases. Germline CDR1 and CDR2: MNHNY and SVGAGI (reference sequence). The CDR3 is made up of 15 amino acids. The V and J ends lost 2 bases and 4 bases respectively, with 11 bases between them. The CDR3 spells CASSYGSSTTGELFF. The CDR3 coding sequence is TGTGCCAGCAGTTACGGCTCTAGCACCACCGGGGAGCTGTTTTTT.

The chain uses TRBV3-1 (or the pseudogene TRBV3-2) and TRBJ1-4; perhaps TRBD1 as D (6 bases). Germline lookup yields CDR1 LGHDT and CDR2 YNNKEL (reference sequence). The length of the CDR3 is 14 residues. V lost 1 base to trimming and J lost 4 bases, with 7 bases between them. Here the CDR3 reads CASSQGTVNEKLFF. In nucleotides, the CDR3 is TGTGCCAGCAGCCAAGGGACAGTTAATGAAAAACTGTTTTTT.

The J gene is TRBJ2-7, the V gene TRBV5-4, with a possible D match to TRBD2 (6 bases). The CDR3 contains 15 residues. Trimming pared 5 bases from V and 0 bases from J, leaving 15 bases between. Germline V lookup: CDR1 SGHNT, CDR2 YYREEE (reference sequence). The CDR3 DNA is TGTGCCAGCAGTCTTGGGGACTCGATCTCCTACGAGCAGTACTTC. It specifies CASSLGDSISYEQYF.

The chain joins TRBV30 to TRBJ2-5; weak D call: TRBD2 (6 bases). CDR1 and CDR2 from the germline V gene are GTSNPN and SVGIG (reference sequence). Trimming took 5 bases from V and 3 from J, leaving 13 bases between them. This CDR3 is 13 amino acids long. CDR3 in DNA: TGTGCCTGGGGCAGGAGGAGGGAAGAGACCCAGTACTTC. As protein: CAWGRRREETQYF.

The chain joins TRBV19 to TRBJ2-3; D perhaps matches TRBD2 (7 bases). The CDR3 covers 14 residues. V was shortened by 7 bases and J by 2 bases, with 13 bases between the two germline ends. The V gene's germline CDR1 is LNHDA and CDR2 SQIVND (reference sequence). The CDR3 DNA sequence: TGTGCCAGTAATGGCGGGGGCCTCACAGATACGCAGTATTTT. Residues: CASNGGGLTDTQYF.

This rearrangement joins TRBV29-1 to TRBJ1-2, with D perhaps TRBD1 (6 bases). CDR3 length: 11 amino acids. The V and J ends lost 6 bases and 2 bases respectively, with 7 bases between them. CDR1 and CDR2 from the germline V gene are SQVTM and ANQGSEA. Here the CDR3 DNA reads TGCAGCGTCGGACAGAACTATGGCTACACCTTC. Its protein is CSVGQNYGYTF.

Many counts were recorded for this clone. The chain carries TRBV16 and TRBJ1-5, with TRBD1 as a possible D gene (5 bases). The CDR3 runs 14 residues. Germline loops: CDR1 KGHSY, CDR2 FQNENV. Trimming pared 0 bases from V and 4 bases from J, leaving 7 bases between. In DNA form, the CDR3 reads TGTGCCAGCAGCCAATCCGGGGGAAATCAGCCCCAGCATTTT. Its protein product is CASSQSGGNQPQHF. Based on the CDR3 plus reference TRBV16 and TRBJ1-5, the full variable domain is GEEVAQTPKHLVRGEGQKAKLYCAPIKGHSYVFWYQQVLKNEFKFLISFQNENVFDETGMPKERFSAKCLPNSPCSLEIQATKLEDSAVYFCASSQSGGNQPQHFGDGTRLSIL.

The V call is TRBV6-5, the J call TRBJ2-1; D not certain. CDR3 length: 13 residues. The V end lost 4 bases, the J end lost 5 bases, and 9 bases lay between the germline ends. Germline V gene data show CDR1 as MNHEY and CDR2 as SVGAGI. CDR3 sequence reads: CASSLTANNEQFF. CDR3 nucleotides: TGTGCCAGCAGTTTGACTGCCAACAATGAGCAGTTCTTC.

This clone is a singleton in its sample. The chain uses TRBV28 and TRBJ2-3, with 12 bases lining up with TRBD2. The CDR3 length is 14 residues. Germline CDR1 and CDR2: MDHEN and SYDVKM. The V and J ends lost 4 bases and 4 bases, in that order; junction bases with no gene match: 0. The CDR3 loop reads CASSSSGGADTQYF. CDR3 coding DNA: TGTGCCAGCAGTTCTAGCGGGGGGGCAGATACGCAGTATTTT.

This chain connects TRBV5-1 to TRBJ2-5; 8 bases map to TRBD1. The CDR3 contains 15 residues. Losses at the gene ends were 3 bases for V and 2 bases for J; bases not matched to a gene: 6. Germline V CDR1 and CDR2: SGHRS, YFSETQ. The CDR3 nucleotides are TGCGCCAGCAGCTCCGGACAGGGAGAACAAGAGACCCAGTACTTC. Amino acids: CASSSGQGEQETQYF.

The J gene is TRBJ1-3, the V gene TRBV19, with a possible D match to TRBD1 (6 bases). V shed 1 base and J shed 5 bases, with 12 bases lying between them. The CDR3 sequence is 15 residues long. Germline V gives CDR1 LNHDA, CDR2 SQIVND (reference sequence). The CDR3 sequence: CASSIGSQGRNTIYF. CDR3 coding DNA: TGTGCCAGTAGTATAGGTTCGCAGGGGCGAAACACCATATATTTT.

V gene TRBV20-1 combines with J gene TRBJ2-5; possibly TRBD1 for D (5 bases). The V end lost 3 bases, the J end lost 5 bases, and 10 bases lay between the germline ends. The length of the CDR3 is 12 residues. In germline, CDR1 is DFQATT, CDR2 SNEGSKA (reference sequence). CDR3 amino acids: CSASQGRETQYF. The CDR3 DNA follows: TGCAGTGCTAGTCAGGGCCGCGAGACCCAGTACTTC.

The CDR3 loop is CASSQQGAEGTEAFF. The CDR3 nucleotides read TGTGCCAGTAGCCAACAGGGGGCTGAGGGGACTGAAGCTTTCTTT. This chain connects TRBV19 to TRBJ1-1; 9 nucleotides align to TRBD1. The CDR3 spans 15 residues. V lost 6 bases, J lost 5 bases, and 10 bases stayed unmatched. The germline V gene encodes CDR1 LNHDA and CDR2 SQIVND (reference sequence).

The chain is built from TRBV6-5 and TRBJ2-7; tentative D call: TRBD2 (5 bases). V was trimmed by 4 bases and J by 1 base, leaving 14 bases between them. This CDR3 spans 15 amino acids. Germline V gene sequence: CDR1 MNHEY, CDR2 SVGAGI. DNA of the CDR3: TGTGCCAGCAGTTTGGACGGGATTCCGTCCTACGAGCAGTACTTC. This translates into CASSLDGIPSYEQYF.

The chain links TRBV27 to TRBJ1-1; D is undetermined. Trimming shortened V by 6 bases and J by 7 bases, and 15 bases separated the two germline ends. Germline CDR1 reads MNHEY; CDR2 reads SMNVEV (reference sequence). The CDR3 sequence is 13 residues long. The CDR3 reads CASSRKVYNEAFF. DNA for the CDR3: TGTGCCAGCAGCCGTAAAGTATACAATGAAGCTTTCTTT.

The gene calls are TRBV5-4 and TRBJ2-2; perhaps TRBD2 as D (5 bases). This CDR3 has 15 amino acids. The germline V and J ends were trimmed by 0 bases and 4 bases, with 10 bases remaining between them. Germline V gives CDR1 SGHNT, CDR2 YYREEE (reference sequence). CDR3 sequence reads: CASSLVGMGTGELFF. CDR3 nucleotides: TGTGCCAGCAGCTTGGTCGGGATGGGCACCGGGGAGCTGTTTTTT.

J is TRBJ2-1 and V is TRBV7-2, with 12 bases fitting TRBD2. With V trimmed by 5 bases and J by 13 bases, 9 bases remained unmatched. The CDR3 extends over 14 amino acids. Per the germline V gene, CDR1 is SGHTA and CDR2 is FQGNSA. The DNA of the CDR3 is TGTGCCAGCAGCCCGGGGACTAGCGGGTCAATTCAGTTCTTC. Translation: CASSPGTSGSIQFF.

V usage is TRBV6-2 or TRBV6-3 and J usage is TRBJ1-5, with D possibly being TRBD1 (5 bases). V gave up 5 bases and J gave up 6 bases, with 20 bases separating them. CDR3 length: 16 amino acids. From germline, CDR1 is MNHEY and CDR2 SVGEGT. The CDR3 DNA reads TGTGCCAGCAGTAACGCGGAGGTCCCGGGGGGTCAGCCCCAGCATTTT. Translated, it gives CASSNAEVPGGQPQHF.

This CDR3 is CATSAATGKETQYF. CDR3 bases: TGTGCCACCAGTGCGGCGACAGGGAAAGAGACCCAGTACTTC. V is TRBV24-1 and J is TRBJ2-5, with 7 bases lining up with TRBD1. V lost 5 bases, J lost 3 bases, and 5 bases stayed unmatched. CDR1 is KGHDR, CDR2 SFDVKD, per germline. The CDR3 has 14 amino acids.